This T cell receptor (beta chain) was captured in a study of blood T cell repertoires in COVID-19. Turning to the study itself: Sites across the United States, Italy and Spain contributed samples from acute and convalescent COVID-19. PBMCs, B-cell-depleted T cells, or T cells were the source of the cDNA or gDNA that made up the material.

Participant-reported clinical history was the basis for cohort assignment. The assay was immunoSEQ multiplex PCR, and TCRdb's table has in-frame clones only and misses some. Among 300,000 to 350,000 clones listed, approximately 88% were seen once. The sequenced sample was PBMCs or T cells enriched from blood (not recorded which). The TCR comes from a young man who had recovered from COVID-19.

Here the CDR3 DNA reads TGTGCCAGCAGTGAAGGGCTAGCGGGCCACAAAGAGACCCAGTACTTC. Its translation: CASSEGLAGHKETQYF. V usage is TRBV2 and J usage is TRBJ2-5, with 8 positions matching TRBD2. Germline V gene sequence: CDR1 SNHLY, CDR2 FYNNEI. V was clipped by 1 base and J by 3 bases; unmatched bases: 7. The CDR3 has 16 residues.